Each of the 5 T cell receptor beta chains below was sequenced from the same sample in a study of blood T cells in healthy people across ages. It was with a sample-barcoded 5' primer and a J-beta primer mix that a second PCR of about 6 to 12 cycles was run. Using its own MiXCR run on the 5' RACE reads, TCRdb lists one record per CDR3 protein. The sample includes about 2 million distinct CDR3 sequences, around 50% of them seen just once. Sequenced material: blood. These receptors originate from a woman in her forties in good health.

This clonotype has a handful of counts. This sequence joins TRBV28 and TRBJ2-7; TRBD1 aligns across 7 bases. Matching the DNA end better, TRBJ2-5 makes the J call doubtful. Germline loops: CDR1 MDHEN, CDR2 SYDVKM. The CDR3 spans 17 residues. The CDR3 DNA sequence: TGTGCCAGCAGTTTGGCCCAACTCGACAGGGCCCAAGAGACCCAGTACTTC. Protein sequence: CASSLAQLDRAQETQYF.

The chain combines TRBV7-9 with TRBJ1-2; perhaps TRBD1 as D (6 bases). Trimming cost V 5 bases and J 4 bases, with 14 bases left between them. This CDR3 is built from 14 residues. Germline-derived CDR1 and CDR2 are SEHNR and FQNEAQ (reference sequence). CDR3 sequence (DNA): TGTGCCAGCAGCCATGCAGGGGTTGTCTATGGCTACACCTTC. Encoded protein: CASSHAGVVYGYTF.

The chain recombines TRBV6-5 with TRBJ2-3; D uncertain. CDR1 MNHEY and CDR2 SVGAGI come from the germline V gene. Trimming left V 10 bases short and J 7 bases short, with 12 bases between. The CDR3 covers 11 residues. DNA of the CDR3: TGTGCCACCTCAACTCCAAATACGCAGTATTTT. Protein sequence: CATSTPNTQYF.

This clonotype showed up just a few times. The rearrangement uses TRBV7-6 and TRBJ2-1, with a possible D match to TRBD2 (7 bases). Looked up from germline, CDR1 is SGHVS and CDR2 is FNYEAQ. The V end was cut by 5 bases, the J end by 0 bases, with 20 bases between. The CDR3 covers 18 residues. The CDR3 coding sequence is TGTGCCAGCAGCCAAAGAAAGGGGAGGGGGGACTCCTACAATGAGCAGTTCTTC. Its protein product is CASSQRKGRGDSYNEQFF.

The rearrangement links TRBV4-1 to TRBJ1-5; D not resolved. The CDR3 runs 14 residues. Germline V gene lookup returns CDR1 MGHRA and CDR2 YSYEKL. Trimming pared 1 base from V and 1 base from J, leaving 5 bases between. CDR3 sequence: CASSQVESNQPQHF. The CDR3 coding sequence is TGCGCCAGCAGCCAAGTTGAGAGCAATCAGCCCCAGCATTTT.